Listed here are 7 T cell receptor beta chains from one sample, sequenced in a study of shared clonotypes between healthy human individuals. Here immunoSEQ multiplex PCR was the method, and the copy in TCRdb shows in-frame clones only, minus some. The profile shows more than 200,000 clones, 60% to 80% of them singletons. The sample consisted of memory CD4+ T cells sorted from blood. Subset denoted: CD45RA-negative fraction. The receptors stem from a man under 40 in good health.

This chain joins TRBV2 and TRBJ2-7; D unresolved. Trimming pared 0 bases from V and 8 bases from J, leaving 5 bases between. This CDR3 is 11 amino acids long. CDR1 is SNHLY and CDR2 is FYNNEI in the germline V gene. CDR3 sequence: CASSEAPKQYF. In nucleotides, the CDR3 is TGTGCCAGCAGTGAAGCGCCCAAGCAGTACTTC.

This clone has a handful of counts. The chain joins TRBV7-9 to TRBJ1-5; no firm D call. The CDR3 consists of 12 residues. Germline CDR1 SEHNR, CDR2 FQNEAQ (reference sequence). The ends were cut back, 3 bases at V and 5 bases at J, with 5 bases in the middle. The CDR3 DNA reads as TGTGCCAGCAGCTTTAAGGATCAGCCCCAGCATTTT. This gives the protein CASSFKDQPQHF.

The V call is TRBV5-1, the J call TRBJ1-1; 7 bases agree with TRBD1. Per the germline V gene, CDR1 is SGHRS and CDR2 is YFSETQ. There are 14 residues in the CDR3. V shed 2 bases, J shed 0 bases, and the junction held 1 base outside the gene matches. The CDR3 nucleotides are TGCGCCAGCAGCTTCGGGACAGTGAACACTGAAGCTTTCTTT. It yields the protein CASSFGTVNTEAFF.

The chain is built from TRBV4-1 and TRBJ1-3, with D perhaps TRBD1 (6 bases). CDR1 and CDR2 from the germline V gene are MGHRA and YSYEKL. This CDR3 is 13 amino acids long. Trimming pared 5 bases from V and 5 bases from J, leaving 10 bases between. The CDR3 reads CASSGWDRNTIYF. Here the CDR3 DNA reads TGCGCCAGCAGCGGGTGGGACAGAAACACCATATATTTT.

In regard to this clone: A clone one base away is much larger, so this may be a read error. This same CDR3 is encoded by further DNA sequences in the sample. J is TRBJ2-1 and V is TRBV6-6; TRBD1 matches 11 bases. The V gene end was trimmed by 6 bases and the J gene end by 8 bases; junction bases not matched to a gene: 3. The CDR3 covers 13 residues. Germline V CDR1 and CDR2: MNHNY, SVGAGI (reference sequence). The CDR3 loop is CASRDRGPYEQFF. CDR3 bases: TGTGCCAGCAGGGACAGGGGGCCCTATGAGCAGTTCTTC.

This clone was recorded at least ten times. This rearrangement joins TRBV4-1 to TRBJ1-2, with D unclear. The CDR3 has 15 residues. Trimming removed 4 bases at V and 4 bases at J, with 16 bases between. Germline-derived CDR1 and CDR2 are MGHRA and YSYEKL. CDR3 residues: CASSLAEVEGYGYTF. The DNA of the CDR3 is TGCGCCAGCAGCCTAGCGGAGGTTGAAGGCTATGGCTACACCTTC.

This clone was counted only a few times. In DNA, the CDR3 is TGTGCCAGCGTGGCCGCTCTTCGTGAAGGGGGCTACACCTTC. Protein product: CASVAALREGGYTF. The rearrangement links TRBV2 to TRBJ1-2; D unclear. The CDR3 runs to 14 residues. With 8 bases removed from V and 8 bases from J, the gap between germline ends came to 21 bases. Germline CDR1 SNHLY, CDR2 FYNNEI.